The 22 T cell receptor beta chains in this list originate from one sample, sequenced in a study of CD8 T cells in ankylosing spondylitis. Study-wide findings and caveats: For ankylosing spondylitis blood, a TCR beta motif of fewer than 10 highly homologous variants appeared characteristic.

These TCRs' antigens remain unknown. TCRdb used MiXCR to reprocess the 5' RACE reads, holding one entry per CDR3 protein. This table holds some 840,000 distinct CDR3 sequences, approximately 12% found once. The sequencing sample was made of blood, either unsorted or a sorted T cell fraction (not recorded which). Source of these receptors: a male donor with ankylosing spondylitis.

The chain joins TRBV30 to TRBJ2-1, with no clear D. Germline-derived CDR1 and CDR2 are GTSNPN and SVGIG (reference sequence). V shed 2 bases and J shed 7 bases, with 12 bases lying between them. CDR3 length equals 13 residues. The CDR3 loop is CAWSQTSENEQFF. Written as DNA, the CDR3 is TGTGCCTGGAGTCAAACCAGCGAGAATGAGCAGTTCTTC.

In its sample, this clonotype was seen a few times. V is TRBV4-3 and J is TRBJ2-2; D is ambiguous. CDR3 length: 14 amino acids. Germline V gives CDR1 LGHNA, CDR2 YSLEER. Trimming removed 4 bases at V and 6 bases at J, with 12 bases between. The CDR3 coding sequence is TGCGCCAGCAGCCCAAGGGTTGTCCCCGGGGAGCTGTTTTTT. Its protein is CASSPRVVPGELFF.

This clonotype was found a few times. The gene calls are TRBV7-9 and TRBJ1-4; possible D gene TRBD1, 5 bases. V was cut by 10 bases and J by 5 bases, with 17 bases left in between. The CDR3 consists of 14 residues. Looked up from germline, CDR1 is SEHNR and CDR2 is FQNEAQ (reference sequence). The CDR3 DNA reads TGTGCCACCACCCCCGGGGGAACGAATGAAAAACTGTTTTTT. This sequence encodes CATTPGGTNEKLFF.

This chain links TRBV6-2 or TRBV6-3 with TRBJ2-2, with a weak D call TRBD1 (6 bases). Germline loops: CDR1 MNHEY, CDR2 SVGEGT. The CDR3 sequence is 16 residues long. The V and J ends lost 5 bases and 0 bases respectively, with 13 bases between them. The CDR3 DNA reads TGTGCCAGCAGTCGCGTGGACAGCTCGAACACCGGGGAGCTGTTTTTT. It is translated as CASSRVDSSNTGELFF.

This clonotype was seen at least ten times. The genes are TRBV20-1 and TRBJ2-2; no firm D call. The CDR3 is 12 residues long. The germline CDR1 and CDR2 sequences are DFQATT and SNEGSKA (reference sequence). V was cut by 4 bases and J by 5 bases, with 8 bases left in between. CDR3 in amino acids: CSATTGTGELFF. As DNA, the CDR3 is TGCAGTGCTACCACCGGAACCGGGGAGCTGTTTTTT.

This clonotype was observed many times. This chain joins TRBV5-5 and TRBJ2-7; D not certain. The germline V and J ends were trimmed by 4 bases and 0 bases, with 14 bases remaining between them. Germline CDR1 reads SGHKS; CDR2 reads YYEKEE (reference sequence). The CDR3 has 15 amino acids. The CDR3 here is CASSPLRIDSYEQYF. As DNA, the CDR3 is TGTGCCAGCAGCCCCCTTCGTATAGACTCCTACGAGCAGTACTTC.

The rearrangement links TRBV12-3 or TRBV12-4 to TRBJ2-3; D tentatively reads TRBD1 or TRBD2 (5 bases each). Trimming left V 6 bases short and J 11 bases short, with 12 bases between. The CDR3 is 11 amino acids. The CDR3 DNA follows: TGTGCCAGCAGCCGGGGCTGGGGGCAGTATTTT. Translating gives CASSRGWGQYF.

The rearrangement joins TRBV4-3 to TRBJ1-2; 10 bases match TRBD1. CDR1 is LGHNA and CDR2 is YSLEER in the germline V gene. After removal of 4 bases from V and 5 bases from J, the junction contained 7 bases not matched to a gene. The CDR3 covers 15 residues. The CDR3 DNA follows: TGCGCCAGCAGCCCCCAGGACAGGGGGTTTTATGGCTACACCTTC. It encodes CASSPQDRGFYGYTF.

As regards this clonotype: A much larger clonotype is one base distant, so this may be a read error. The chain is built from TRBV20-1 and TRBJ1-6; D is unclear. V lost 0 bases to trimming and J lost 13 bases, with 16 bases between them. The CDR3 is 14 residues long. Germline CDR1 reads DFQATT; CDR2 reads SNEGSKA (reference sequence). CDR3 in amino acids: CSARDPRSGRPLHF. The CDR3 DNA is TGCAGTGCTAGAGATCCCCGCAGTGGTAGGCCCCTCCACTTT.

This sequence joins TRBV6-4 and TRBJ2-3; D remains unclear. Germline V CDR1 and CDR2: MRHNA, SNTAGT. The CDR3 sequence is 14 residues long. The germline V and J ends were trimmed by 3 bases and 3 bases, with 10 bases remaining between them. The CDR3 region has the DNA TGTGCCAGCAGTGAGGATTTTGGGACAGATACGCAGTATTTT. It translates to CASSEDFGTDTQYF.

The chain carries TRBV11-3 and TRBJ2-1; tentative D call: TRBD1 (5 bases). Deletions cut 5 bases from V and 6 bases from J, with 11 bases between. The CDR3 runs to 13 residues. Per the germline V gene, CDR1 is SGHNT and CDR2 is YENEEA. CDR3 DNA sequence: TGTGCCAGCAGCCAGGGTATCATCAATGAGCAGTTCTTC. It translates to CASSQGIINEQFF.

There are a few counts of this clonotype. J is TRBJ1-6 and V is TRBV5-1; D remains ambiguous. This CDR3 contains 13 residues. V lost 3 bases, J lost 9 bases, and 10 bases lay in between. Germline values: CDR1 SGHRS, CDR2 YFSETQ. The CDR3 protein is CASSSDTGSPLHF. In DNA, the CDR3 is TGCGCCAGCAGCTCCGACACCGGTTCACCCCTCCACTTT.

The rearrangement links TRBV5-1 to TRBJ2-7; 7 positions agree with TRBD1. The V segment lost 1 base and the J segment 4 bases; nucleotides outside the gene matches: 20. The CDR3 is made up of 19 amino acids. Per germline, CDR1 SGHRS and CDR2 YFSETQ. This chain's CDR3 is CASSLRLQGLRDRSYEQYF. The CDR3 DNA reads TGCGCCAGCAGCTTGAGATTACAGGGTTTACGGGACAGATCATACGAGCAGTACTTC.

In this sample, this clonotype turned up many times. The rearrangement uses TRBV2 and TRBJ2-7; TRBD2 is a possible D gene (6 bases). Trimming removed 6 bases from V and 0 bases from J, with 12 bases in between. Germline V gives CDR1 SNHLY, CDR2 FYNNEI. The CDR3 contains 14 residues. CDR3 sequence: CASRLEGSSYEQYF. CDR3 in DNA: TGTGCCAGCAGGCTGGAGGGGAGCTCCTACGAGCAGTACTTC.

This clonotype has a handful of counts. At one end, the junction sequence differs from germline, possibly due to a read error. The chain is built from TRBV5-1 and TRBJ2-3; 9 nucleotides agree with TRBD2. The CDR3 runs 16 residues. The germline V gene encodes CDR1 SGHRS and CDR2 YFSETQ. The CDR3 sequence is CASSLGLAGRTDTQYF. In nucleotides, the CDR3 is TGTGCCAGCAGTTTGGGGCTAGCGGGACGCACAGATACGCAGTATTTT.

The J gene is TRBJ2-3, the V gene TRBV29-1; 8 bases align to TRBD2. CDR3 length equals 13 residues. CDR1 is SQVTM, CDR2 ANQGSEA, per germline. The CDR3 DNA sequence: TGCACCGTGGGGGCGGGAGGCAAAGATACGCAGTATTTT. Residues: CTVGAGGKDTQYF.

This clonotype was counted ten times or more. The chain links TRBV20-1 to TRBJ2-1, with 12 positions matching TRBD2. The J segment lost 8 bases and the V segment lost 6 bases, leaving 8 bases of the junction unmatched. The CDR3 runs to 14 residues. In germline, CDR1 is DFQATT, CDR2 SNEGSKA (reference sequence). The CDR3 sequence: CSARLAGARYEQFF. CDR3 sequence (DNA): TGCAGTGCCAGACTAGCGGGAGCAAGGTATGAGCAGTTCTTC.

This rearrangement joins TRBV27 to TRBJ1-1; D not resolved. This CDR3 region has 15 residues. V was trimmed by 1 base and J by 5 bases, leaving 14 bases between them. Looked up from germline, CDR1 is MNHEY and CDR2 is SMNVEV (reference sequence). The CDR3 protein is CASSLLALRRTEAFF. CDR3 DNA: TGTGCCAGCAGTTTATTGGCCCTTCGGCGGACTGAAGCTTTCTTT.

CDR3 region: CRPGTATYGYTF. The CDR3 DNA follows: TGCAGGCCAGGGACGGCCACCTATGGCTACACCTTC. The rearrangement joins TRBV20-1 to TRBJ1-2; D might be TRBD1 (5 bases). The CDR3 sequence is 12 residues long. Germline CDR1 is DFQATT and CDR2 is SNEGSKA (reference sequence).

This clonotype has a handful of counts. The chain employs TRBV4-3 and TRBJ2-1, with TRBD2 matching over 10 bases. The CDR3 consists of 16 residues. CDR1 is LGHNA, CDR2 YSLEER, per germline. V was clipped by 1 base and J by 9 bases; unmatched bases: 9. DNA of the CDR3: TGCGCCAGCAGCCAAGCCCTCATTAGCGGGAGGCCTGAGCAGTTCTTC. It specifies CASSQALISGRPEQFF.

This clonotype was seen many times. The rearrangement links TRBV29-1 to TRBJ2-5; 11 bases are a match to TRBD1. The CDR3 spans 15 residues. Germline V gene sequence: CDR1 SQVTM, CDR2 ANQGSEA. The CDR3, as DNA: TGCAGTTACCGCCCGGGACAGGGGGACCAAGAGACCCAGTACTTC. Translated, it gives CSYRPGQGDQETQYF.

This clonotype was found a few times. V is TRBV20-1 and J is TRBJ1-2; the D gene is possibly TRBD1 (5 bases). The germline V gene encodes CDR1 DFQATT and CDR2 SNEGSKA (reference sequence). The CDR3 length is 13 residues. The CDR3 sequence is CTLWDRGGYGYTF. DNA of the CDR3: TGCACCCTCTGGGACCGGGGTGGCTATGGCTACACCTTC.